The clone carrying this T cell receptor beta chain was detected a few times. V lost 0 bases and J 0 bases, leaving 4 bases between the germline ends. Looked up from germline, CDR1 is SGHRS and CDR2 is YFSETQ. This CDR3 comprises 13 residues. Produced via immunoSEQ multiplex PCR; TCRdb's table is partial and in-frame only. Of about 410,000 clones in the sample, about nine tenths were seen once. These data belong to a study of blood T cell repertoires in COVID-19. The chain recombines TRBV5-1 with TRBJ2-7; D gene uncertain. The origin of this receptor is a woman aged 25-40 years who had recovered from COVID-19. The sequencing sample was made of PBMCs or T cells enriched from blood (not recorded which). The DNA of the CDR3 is TGCGCCAGCAGCTTGGACACCTCCTACGAGCAGTACTTC. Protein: CASSLDTSYEQYF.